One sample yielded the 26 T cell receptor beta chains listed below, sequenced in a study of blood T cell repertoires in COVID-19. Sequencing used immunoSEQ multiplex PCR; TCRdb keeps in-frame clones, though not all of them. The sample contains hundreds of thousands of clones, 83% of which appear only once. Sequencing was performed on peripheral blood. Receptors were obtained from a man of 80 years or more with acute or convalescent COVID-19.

CDR3 region: CASRVTSSGSLYEQYF. Written as DNA, the CDR3 is TGTGCCAGCCGTGTCACGTCAAGCGGGAGTTTGTACGAGCAGTACTTC. The chain links TRBV27 to TRBJ2-7; the match to TRBD2 covers 8 bases. The ends lost 8 bases at V and 4 bases at J; junction bases unmatched: 16. Germline V gene sequence: CDR1 MNHEY, CDR2 SMNVEV (reference sequence). The CDR3 is 16 amino acids.

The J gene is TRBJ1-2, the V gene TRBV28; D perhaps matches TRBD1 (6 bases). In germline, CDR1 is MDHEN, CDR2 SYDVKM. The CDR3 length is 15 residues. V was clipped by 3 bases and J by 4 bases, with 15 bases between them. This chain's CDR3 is CASSLGGAIGYGYTF. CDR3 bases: TGTGCCAGCAGTTTGGGGGGGGCGATTGGCTATGGCTACACCTTC.

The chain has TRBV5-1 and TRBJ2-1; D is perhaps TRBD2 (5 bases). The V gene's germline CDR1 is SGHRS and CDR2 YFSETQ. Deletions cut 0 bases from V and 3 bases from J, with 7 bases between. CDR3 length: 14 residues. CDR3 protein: CASSLGELYNEQFF. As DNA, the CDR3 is TGCGCCAGCAGCTTGGGGGAGCTCTACAATGAGCAGTTCTTC.

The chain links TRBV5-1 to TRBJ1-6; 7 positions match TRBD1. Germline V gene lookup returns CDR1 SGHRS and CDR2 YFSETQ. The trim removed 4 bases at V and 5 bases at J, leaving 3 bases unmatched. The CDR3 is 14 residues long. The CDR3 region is CASSTGQNNSPLHF. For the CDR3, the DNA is TGCGCCAGCAGCACGGGACAGAATAATTCACCCCTCCACTTT.

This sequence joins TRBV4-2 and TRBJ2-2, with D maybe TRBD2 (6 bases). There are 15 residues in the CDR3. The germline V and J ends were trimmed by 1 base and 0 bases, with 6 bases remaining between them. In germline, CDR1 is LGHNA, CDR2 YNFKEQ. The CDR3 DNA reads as TGTGCCAGCAGCCAAGCGGGAGCGAACACCGGGGAGCTGTTTTTT. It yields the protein CASSQAGANTGELFF.

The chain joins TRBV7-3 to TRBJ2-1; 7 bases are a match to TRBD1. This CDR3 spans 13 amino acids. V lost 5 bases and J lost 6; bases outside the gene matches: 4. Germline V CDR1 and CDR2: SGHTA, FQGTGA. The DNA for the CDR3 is TGTGCCAGCAGCCCGGGACAGCGCAATGAGCAGTTCTTC. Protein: CASSPGQRNEQFF.

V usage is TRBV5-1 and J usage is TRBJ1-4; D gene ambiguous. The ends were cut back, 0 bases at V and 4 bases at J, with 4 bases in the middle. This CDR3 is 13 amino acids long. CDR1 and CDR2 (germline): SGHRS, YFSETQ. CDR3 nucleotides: TGCGCCAGCAGCTTGGCTTATAATGAAAAACTGTTTTTT. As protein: CASSLAYNEKLFF.

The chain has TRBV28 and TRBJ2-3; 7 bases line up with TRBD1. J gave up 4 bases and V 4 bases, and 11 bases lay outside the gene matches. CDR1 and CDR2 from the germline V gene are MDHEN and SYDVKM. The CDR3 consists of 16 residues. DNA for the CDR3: TGTGCCAGCAGTTCGGCCGCGACAGGGCCAGCAGATACGCAGTATTTT. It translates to CASSSAATGPADTQYF.

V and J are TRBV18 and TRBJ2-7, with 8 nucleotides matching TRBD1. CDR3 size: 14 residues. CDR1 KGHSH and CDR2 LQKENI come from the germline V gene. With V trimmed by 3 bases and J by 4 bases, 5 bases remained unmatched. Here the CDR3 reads CASSPGTGQYEQYF. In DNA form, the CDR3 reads TGTGCCAGCTCACCCGGGACAGGTCAATACGAGCAGTACTTC.

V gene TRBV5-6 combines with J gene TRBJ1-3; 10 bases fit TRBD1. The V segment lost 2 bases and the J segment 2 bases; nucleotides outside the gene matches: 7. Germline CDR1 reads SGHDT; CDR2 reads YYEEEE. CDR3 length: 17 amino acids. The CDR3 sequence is CASSLPGTGATGNTIYF. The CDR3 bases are TGTGCCAGCAGCTTACCCGGGACAGGGGCAACTGGAAACACCATATATTTT.

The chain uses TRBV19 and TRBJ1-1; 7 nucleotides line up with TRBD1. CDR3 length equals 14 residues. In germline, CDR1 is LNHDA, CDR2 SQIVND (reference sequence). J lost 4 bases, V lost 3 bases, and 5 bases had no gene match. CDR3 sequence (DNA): TGTGCCAGTAGTATCACAGGGGTTAGCACTGAAGCTTTCTTT. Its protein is CASSITGVSTEAFF.

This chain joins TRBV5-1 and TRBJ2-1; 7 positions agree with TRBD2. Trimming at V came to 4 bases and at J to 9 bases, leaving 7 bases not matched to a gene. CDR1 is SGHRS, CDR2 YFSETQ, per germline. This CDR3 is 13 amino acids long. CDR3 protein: CASSQSTSSEQFF. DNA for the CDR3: TGCGCCAGCAGCCAATCGACTAGCAGTGAGCAGTTCTTC.

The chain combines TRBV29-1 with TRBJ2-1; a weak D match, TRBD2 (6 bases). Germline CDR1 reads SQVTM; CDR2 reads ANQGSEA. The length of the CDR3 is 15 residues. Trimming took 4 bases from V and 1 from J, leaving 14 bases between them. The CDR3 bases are TGCAGCGTTGGATCGAGCGGGCTATCCTACAATGAGCAGTTCTTC. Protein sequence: CSVGSSGLSYNEQFF.

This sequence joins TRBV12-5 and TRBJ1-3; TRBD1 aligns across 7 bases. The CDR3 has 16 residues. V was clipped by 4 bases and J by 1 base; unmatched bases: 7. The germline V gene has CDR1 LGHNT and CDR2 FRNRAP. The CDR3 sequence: CASGSSQGISGNTIYF. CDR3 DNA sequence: TGTGCTAGTGGTTCGTCACAGGGGATATCTGGAAACACCATATATTTT.

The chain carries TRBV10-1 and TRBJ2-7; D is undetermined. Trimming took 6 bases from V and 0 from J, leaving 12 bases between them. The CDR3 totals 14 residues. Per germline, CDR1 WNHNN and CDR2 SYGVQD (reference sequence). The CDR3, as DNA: TGCGCCAGCAGCCCTACAAGGAGCTCCTACGAGCAGTACTTC. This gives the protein CASSPTRSSYEQYF.

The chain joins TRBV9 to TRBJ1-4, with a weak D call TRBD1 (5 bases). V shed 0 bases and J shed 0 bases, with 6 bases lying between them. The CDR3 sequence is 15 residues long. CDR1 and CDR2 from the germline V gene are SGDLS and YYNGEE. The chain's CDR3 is CASSVAGATNEKLFF. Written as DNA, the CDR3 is TGTGCCAGCAGCGTAGCGGGGGCAACTAATGAAAAACTGTTTTTT.

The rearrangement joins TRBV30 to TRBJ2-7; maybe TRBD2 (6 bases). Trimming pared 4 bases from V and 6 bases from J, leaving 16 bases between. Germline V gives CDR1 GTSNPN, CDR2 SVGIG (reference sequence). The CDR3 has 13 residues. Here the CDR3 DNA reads TGTGCCTGGACTCAAGGAGGGAGCGGCGAGCAGTACTTC. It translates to CAWTQGGSGEQYF.

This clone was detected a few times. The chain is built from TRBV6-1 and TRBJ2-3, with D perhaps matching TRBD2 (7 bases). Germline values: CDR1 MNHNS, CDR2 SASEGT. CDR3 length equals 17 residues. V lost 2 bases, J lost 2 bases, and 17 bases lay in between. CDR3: CASSEYSGGLSTDTQYF. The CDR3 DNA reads TGTGCCAGCAGTGAATATTCGGGGGGCCTCTCCACAGATACGCAGTATTTT.

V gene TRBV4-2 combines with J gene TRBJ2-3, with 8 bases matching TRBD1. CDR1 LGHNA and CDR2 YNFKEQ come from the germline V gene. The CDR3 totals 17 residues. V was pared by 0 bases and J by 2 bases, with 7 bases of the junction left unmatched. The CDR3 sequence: CASSQDSQGAFTDTQYF. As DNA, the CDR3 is TGTGCCAGCAGCCAAGATTCGCAGGGGGCATTCACAGATACGCAGTATTTT.

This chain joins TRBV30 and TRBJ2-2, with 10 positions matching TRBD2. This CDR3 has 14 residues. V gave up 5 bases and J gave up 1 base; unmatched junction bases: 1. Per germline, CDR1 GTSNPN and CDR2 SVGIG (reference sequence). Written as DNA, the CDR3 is TGTGCCTGGCGGACTAGCGGGAACACCGGGGAGCTGTTTTTT. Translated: CAWRTSGNTGELFF.

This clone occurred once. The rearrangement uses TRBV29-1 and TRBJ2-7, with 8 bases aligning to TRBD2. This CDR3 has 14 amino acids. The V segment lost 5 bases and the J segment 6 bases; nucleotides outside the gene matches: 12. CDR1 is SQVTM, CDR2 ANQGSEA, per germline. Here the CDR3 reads CSVSPGLDFSEQYF. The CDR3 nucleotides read TGCAGCGTTTCTCCGGGACTAGATTTTTCCGAGCAGTACTTC.

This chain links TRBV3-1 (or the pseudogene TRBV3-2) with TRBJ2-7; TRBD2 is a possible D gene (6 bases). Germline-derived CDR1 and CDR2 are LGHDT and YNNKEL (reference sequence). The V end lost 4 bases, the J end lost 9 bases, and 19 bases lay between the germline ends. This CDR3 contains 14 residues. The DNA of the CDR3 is TGTGCCAGCAGCCCCGGACAACCTTTGGGAGGGCAGTACTTC. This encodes CASSPGQPLGGQYF.

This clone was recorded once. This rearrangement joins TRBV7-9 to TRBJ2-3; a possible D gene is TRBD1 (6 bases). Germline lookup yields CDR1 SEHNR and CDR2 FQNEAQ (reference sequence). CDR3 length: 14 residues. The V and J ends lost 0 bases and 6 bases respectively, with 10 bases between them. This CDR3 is CASSLAGAGDTQYF. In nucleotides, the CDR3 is TGTGCCAGCAGCTTAGCGGGGGCAGGGGATACGCAGTATTTT.

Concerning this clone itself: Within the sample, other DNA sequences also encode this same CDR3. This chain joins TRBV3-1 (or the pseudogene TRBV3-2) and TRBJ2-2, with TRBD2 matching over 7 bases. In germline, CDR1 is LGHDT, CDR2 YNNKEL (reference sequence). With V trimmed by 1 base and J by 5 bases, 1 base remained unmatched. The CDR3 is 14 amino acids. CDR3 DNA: TGTGCCAGCAGCCAAGCGGGGGGTACCGGGGAGCTGTTTTTT. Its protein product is CASSQAGGTGELFF.

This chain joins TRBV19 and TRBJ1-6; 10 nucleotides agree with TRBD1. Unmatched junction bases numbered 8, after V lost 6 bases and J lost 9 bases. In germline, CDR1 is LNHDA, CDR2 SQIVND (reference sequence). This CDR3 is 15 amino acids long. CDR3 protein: CASSVGQGKGSPLHF. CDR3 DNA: TGTGCCAGTAGCGTGGGACAGGGGAAGGGTTCACCCCTCCACTTT.

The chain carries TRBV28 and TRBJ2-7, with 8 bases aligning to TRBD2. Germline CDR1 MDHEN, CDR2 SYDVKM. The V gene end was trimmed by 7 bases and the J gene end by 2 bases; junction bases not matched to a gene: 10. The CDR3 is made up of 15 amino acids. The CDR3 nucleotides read TGTGCCAGCACCCTTTCTAGCGGGCAGCCCTACGAGCAGTACTTC. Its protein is CASTLSSGQPYEQYF.